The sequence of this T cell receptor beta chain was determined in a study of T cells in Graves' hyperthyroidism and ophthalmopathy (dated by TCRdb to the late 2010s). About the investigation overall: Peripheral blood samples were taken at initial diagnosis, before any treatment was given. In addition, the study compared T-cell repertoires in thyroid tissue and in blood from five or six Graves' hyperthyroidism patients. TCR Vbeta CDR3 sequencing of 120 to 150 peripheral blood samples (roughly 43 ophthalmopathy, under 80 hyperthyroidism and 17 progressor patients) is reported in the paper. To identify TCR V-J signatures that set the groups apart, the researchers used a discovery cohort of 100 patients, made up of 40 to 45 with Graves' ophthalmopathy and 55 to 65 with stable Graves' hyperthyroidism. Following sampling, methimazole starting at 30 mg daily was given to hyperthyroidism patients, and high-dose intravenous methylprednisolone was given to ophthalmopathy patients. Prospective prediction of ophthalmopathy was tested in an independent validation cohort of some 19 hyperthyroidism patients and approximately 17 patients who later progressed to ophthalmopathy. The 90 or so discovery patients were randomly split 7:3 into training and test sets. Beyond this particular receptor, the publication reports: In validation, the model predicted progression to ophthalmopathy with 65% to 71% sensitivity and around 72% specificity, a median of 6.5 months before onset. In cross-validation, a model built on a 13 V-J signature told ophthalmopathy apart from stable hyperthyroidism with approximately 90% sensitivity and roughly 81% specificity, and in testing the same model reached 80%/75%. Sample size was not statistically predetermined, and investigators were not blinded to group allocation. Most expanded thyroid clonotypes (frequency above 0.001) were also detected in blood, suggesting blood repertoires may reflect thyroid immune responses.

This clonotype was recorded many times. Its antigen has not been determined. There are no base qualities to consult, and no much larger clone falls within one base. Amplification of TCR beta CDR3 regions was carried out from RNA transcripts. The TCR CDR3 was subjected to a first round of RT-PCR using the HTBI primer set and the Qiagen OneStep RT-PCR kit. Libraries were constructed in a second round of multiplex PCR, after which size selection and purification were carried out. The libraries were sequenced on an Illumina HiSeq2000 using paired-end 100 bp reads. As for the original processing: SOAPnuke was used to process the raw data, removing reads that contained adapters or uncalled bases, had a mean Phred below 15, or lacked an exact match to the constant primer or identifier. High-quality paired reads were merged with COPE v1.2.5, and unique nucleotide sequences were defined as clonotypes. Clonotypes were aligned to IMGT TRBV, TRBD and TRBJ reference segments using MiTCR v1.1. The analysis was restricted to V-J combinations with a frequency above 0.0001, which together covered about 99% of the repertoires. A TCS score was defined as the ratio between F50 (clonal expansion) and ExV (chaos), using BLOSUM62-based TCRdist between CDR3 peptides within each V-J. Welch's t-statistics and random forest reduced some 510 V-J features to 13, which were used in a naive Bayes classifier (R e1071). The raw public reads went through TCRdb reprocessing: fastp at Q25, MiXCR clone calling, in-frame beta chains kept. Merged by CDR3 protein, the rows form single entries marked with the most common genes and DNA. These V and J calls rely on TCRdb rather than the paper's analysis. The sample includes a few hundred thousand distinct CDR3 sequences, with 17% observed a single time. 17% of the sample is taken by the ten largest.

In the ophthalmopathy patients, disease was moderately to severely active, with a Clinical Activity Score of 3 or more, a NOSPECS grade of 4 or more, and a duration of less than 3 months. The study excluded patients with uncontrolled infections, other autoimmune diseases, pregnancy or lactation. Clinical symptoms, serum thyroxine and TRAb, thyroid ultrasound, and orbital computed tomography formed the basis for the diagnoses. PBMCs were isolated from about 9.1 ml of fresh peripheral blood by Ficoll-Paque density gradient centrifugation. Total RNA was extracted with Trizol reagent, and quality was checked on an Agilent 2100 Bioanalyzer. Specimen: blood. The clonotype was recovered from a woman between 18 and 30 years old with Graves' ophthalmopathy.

The nucleotide sequence is TGTGCCAGCAGTTTATGGGACACAAAAGAGACCCAGTACTTC. This is translated as CASSLWDTKETQYF. The chain is encoded by TRBV28 joined to TRBJ2-5, with a weak D call of TRBD1 (5 bases match). V was cut back by 0 bases and J by 3 bases, leaving a gap of 8 bases between them. The CDR3, cysteine through phenylalanine, is 14 amino acids long. Only the CDR3 part of the read is kept: 42 bases, read in frame from the first base. The germline V gene sets CDR1 to MDHEN and CDR2 to SYDVKM.